The following is a T cell receptor beta chain sequence with its context. Sequencing used immunoSEQ multiplex PCR; TCRdb keeps in-frame clones, though not all of them. Of about 76,000 clones detected, roughly 84% appear once; the ten largest clones hold about a tenth. In Seattle, patients joined the study during active infection and were tracked longitudinally. The data belong to a study of blood T cell repertoires in COVID-19. Study information: Donors in the United States, Italy and Spain gave samples during acute or convalescent COVID-19. T cells, B-cell-depleted T cells, or PBMCs supplied cDNA or gDNA.

CDR3 length equals 14 residues. The V and J ends lost 2 bases and 0 bases respectively, with 8 bases between them. Germline-derived CDR1 and CDR2 are GTSNPN and SVGIG (reference sequence). The V call is TRBV30, the J call TRBJ2-1; D gene unclear. The TCR sequence derives from a man between 60 and 70 years old with COVID-19, enrolled during active disease. Sequencing was performed on peripheral blood. The CDR3 spells CAWSLSFSYNEQFF. The CDR3 nucleotides are TGTGCCTGGAGTCTTAGTTTCTCCTACAATGAGCAGTTCTTC.